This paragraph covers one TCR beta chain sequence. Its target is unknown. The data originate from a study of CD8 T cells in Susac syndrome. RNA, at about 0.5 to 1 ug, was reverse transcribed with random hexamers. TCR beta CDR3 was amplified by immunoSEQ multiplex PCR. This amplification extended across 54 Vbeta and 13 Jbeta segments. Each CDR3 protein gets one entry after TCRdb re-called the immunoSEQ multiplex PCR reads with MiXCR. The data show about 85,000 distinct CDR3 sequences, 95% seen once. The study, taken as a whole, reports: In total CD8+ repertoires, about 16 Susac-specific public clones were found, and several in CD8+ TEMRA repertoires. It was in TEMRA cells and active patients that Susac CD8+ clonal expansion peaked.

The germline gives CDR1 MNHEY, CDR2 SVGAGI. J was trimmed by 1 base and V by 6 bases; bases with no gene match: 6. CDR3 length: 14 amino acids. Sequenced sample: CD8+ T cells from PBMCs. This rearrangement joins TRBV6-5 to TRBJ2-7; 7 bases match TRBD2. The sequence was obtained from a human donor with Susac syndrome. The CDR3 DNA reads TGTGCCAGCAGCATAGGGACTATGTCCTACGAGCAGTACTTC. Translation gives CASSIGTMSYEQYF.